These T cell receptor beta chains were read from a single sample in a study of PD-1 blockade in classical Hodgkin lymphoma. Repertoires were generated with immunoSEQ multiplex PCR, while TCRdb's copy carries only in-frame clones and drops some. The sample has 15,000 to 16,000 clones; 65% to 85% are singletons. The input for sequencing was peripheral blood mononuclear cells (PBMCs), taken before the second cycle of nivolumab. The receptors originated from a human donor with classical Hodgkin lymphoma. Both conserved end residues are part of each CDR3. The D gene is left open where the match is weak. Where a row states a size, it is once, few, many or the class of an expanded clone; other rows omit it.

TRBV7-3	15	.	.	TRBJ2-1	TGTGCCAGCAGCTTAACCGGGAGCTCCTACAATGAGCAGTTCTTC	CASSLTGSSYNEQFF
TRBV30	11	few	.	TRBJ2-3	TGTGCCTGGACCGGTTGGGATACGCAGTATTTT	CAWTGWDTQYF
TRBV5-1	16	.	.	TRBJ1-6	TGCGCCAGCAGCTTAGCGGACAGCTCCTATAATTCACCCCTCCACTTT	CASSLADSSYNSPLHF
TRBV27	11	.	.	TRBJ1-1	TGTGCCAGCAGTTGGGGAACTGAAGCTTTCTTT	CASSWGTEAFF
TRBV19	15	.	.	TRBJ2-7	TGTGCCAGTAGTACGGGCCCGAGCCCCGGCGTCGAGCAGTACTTC	CASSTGPSPGVEQYF
TRBV9	16	.	TRBD1	TRBJ1-4	TGTGCCAGCAGCGTGGGACAGGGACCAACTAATGAAAAACTGTTTTTT	CASSVGQGPTNEKLFF
TRBV29-1	12	.	.	TRBJ2-7	TGCAGCGCCACCAGCGAAGGAGGGGAGCAGTACTTC	CSATSEGGEQYF
TRBV6-5	15	.	.	TRBJ2-7	TGTGCCAGCACCCTAGTAGGGGCAGGGAGCTACGAGCAGTACTTC	CASTLVGAGSYEQYF
TRBV18	14	.	TRBD1	TRBJ1-1	TGTGCCCAAAAGGGTAGGCCAGGGGGAACTGAAGCTTTCTTT	CAQKGRPGGTEAFF
TRBV11-2	13	.	.	TRBJ2-7	TGCGCCAGCAGCCCCGGCCTAGGCTACGAGCAGTACTTC	CASSPGLGYEQYF
TRBV18	15	.	TRBD2	TRBJ2-1	TGTGCCAGCTCACCGGGAGCGGGGCAATACAATGAGCAGTTCTTC	CASSPGAGQYNEQFF
TRBV9	17	.	.	TRBJ2-2	TGTGCCAGCAGCGTATCCGCGGGGGCGACGAACACCGGGGAGCTGTTTTTT	CASSVSAGATNTGELFF
TRBV7-3	13	.	.	TRBJ2-3	TGTGCCAGCAGCCCCTCTAGCACAGATACGCAGTATTTT	CASSPSSTDTQYF
TRBV16	13	.	.	TRBJ2-7	TGTGCCAGCAGCCAATTTGGAGGGACCGAGCAGTACTTC	CASSQFGGTEQYF
TRBV7-3	14	.	.	TRBJ2-1	TGTGCCAGCAGCTTAGGGCCAAGGCCCAATGAGCAGTTCTTC	CASSLGPRPNEQFF
TRBV10-1	15	.	TRBD2	TRBJ2-1	TGCGCCAGCAGCGACACACTAGCGGGGCACAATGAGCAGTTCTTC	CASSDTLAGHNEQFF
TRBV19	12	.	.	TRBJ1-2	TGTGCCAGTAGTGACAGTAACTATGGCTACACCTTC	CASSDSNYGYTF
TRBV11-2	13	.	.	TRBJ1-2	TGTGCCAGCAACCTTAACGGGGCGTATGGCTACACCTTC	CASNLNGAYGYTF
TRBV10-3	12	.	TRBD1	TRBJ1-2	TGTGCCATATCGGACAGGGGGCATGGCTACACCTTC	CAISDRGHGYTF
TRBV30	12	medium-sized	.	TRBJ1-3	TGTGCCTGGCACGGGGGTAGAAACACCATATATTTT	CAWHGGRNTIYF
TRBV6-1	14	.	.	TRBJ1-3	TGTGCCAGCAGCTATAGAGACTCTGGAAACACCATATATTTT	CASSYRDSGNTIYF
TRBV5-6	14	.	.	TRBJ2-7	TGTGCCAGCAGCCCCACCACAGGTTTATACGAGCAGTACTTC	CASSPTTGLYEQYF
TRBV19	14	.	.	TRBJ2-2	TGTGCCAGTAGTATCGTGGAGAACACCGGGGAGCTGTTTTTT	CASSIVENTGELFF
TRBV27	14	.	.	TRBJ1-2	TGTGCCAGCAGTTTTGATCGACAGAACTATGGCTACACCTTC	CASSFDRQNYGYTF
TRBV5-1	18	few	.	TRBJ1-5	TGCGCCAGCAGCTTCCACAGGGTGGATAAGTTTAGCAATCAGCCCCAGCATTTT	CASSFHRVDKFSNQPQHF
TRBV19	15	once	.	TRBJ2-1	TGTGCCAGTAGTATTAGGGGGATCACCTACAATGAGCAGTTCTTC	CASSIRGITYNEQFF
TRBV4-1	16	.	TRBD2	TRBJ2-7	TGCGCCAGCAGCCTAGGGACTAGCGGGAGATTTCTCGAGCAGTACTTC	CASSLGTSGRFLEQYF
TRBV21-1	17	few	.	TRBJ1-3	TGTGCCAGCAGCGAGCCGGGACAGGGGCCTGCTGGAAACACCATATATTTT	CASSEPGQGPAGNTIYF
TRBV29-1	12	.	.	TRBJ2-1	TGCAGCGTGGGTCAGCCCTACAATGAGCAGTTCTTC	CSVGQPYNEQFF
TRBV27	16	.	TRBD1	TRBJ1-6	TGTGCCAGCAGCCGCGACAGGGATTATTATAATTCACCCCTCCACTTT	CASSRDRDYYNSPLHF
TRBV7-9	13	.	.	TRBJ1-1	TGTGCCAGCAGCTTAGCGGTAGACACTGAAGCTTTCTTT	CASSLAVDTEAFF
TRBV4-1	17	.	.	TRBJ2-7	TGCGCCAGCAGCCAAGATCATCCGGACCTGCGGCCCTACGAGCAGTACTTC	CASSQDHPDLRPYEQYF
TRBV27	14	.	.	TRBJ1-4	TGTGCCAGCAGTTCAGGGAACTACCGAGAAAAACTGTTTTTT	CASSSGNYREKLFF
TRBV19	16	.	.	TRBJ1-5	TGTGCCAGTAGTAAGGACGGGGGAATAAGCAATCAGCCCCAGCATTTT	CASSKDGGISNQPQHF
TRBV9	20	once	TRBD2	TRBJ2-2	TGTGCCAGCAGCGTAGGGGGCCCGACTAGCGGGAGAATGGGTATTGGGGAGCTGTTTTTT	CASSVGGPTSGRMGIGELFF
TRBV7-9	13	few	.	TRBJ2-6	TGTGCCAGCTCTAACTCTGGGGCCAACGTCCTGACTTTC	CASSNSGANVLTF
TRBV7-3	15	once	TRBD1	TRBJ1-1	TGTGCCAGCAGCCAGGGGACAGGGGTGGACACTGAAGCTTTCTTT	CASSQGTGVDTEAFF
TRBV6-5	15	once	TRBD2	TRBJ2-1	TGTGCCAGCAGGGGACTAGCGGGGGGCAGGAATGAGCAGTTCTTC	CASRGLAGGRNEQFF
TRBV30	14	.	.	TRBJ1-3	TGTGCCTGGAGTGTAAGGCAGGGGATAAACACCATATATTTT	CAWSVRQGINTIYF
TRBV6-1	14	.	TRBD1	TRBJ1-6	TGTGCCAGCAGTGAGACAGGGATTCCTGGGTCCCTCCACTTT	CASSETGIPGSLHF
TRBV18	13	medium-sized	.	TRBJ1-6	TGTGCCAGCTCACCTGGTGATAATTCACCCCTCCACTTT	CASSPGDNSPLHF
TRBV6-5	15	.	TRBD2	TRBJ2-1	TGTGCCAGCACGACTAGCGGGGGGGGGCGGAATGAGCAGTTCTTC	CASTTSGGGRNEQFF
TRBV29-1	12	few	.	TRBJ2-1	TGCAACGTATACCGGGACTTGAATGAGCAGTTCTTC	CNVYRDLNEQFF
TRBV6-8	15	once	.	TRBJ2-2	TGTGCCAGCAGGCTTGGGGGCTACAACACCGGGGAGCTGTTTTTT	CASRLGGYNTGELFF
TRBV7-3	16	.	.	TRBJ2-1	TGTGCCAGCAGCTTAACCGGGGTGAGGTCCTACAATGAGCAGTTCTTC	CASSLTGVRSYNEQFF
TRBV5-1	16	.	TRBD1	TRBJ2-5	TGCGCCAGCAGCTTGGGGGCAGGGGGAGTAAAAGAGACCCAGTACTTC	CASSLGAGGVKETQYF
TRBV25-1	14	.	.	TRBJ1-4	TGTGCCAGCAGTTCTCAGGGGATTGGTGAAAAACTGTTTTTT	CASSSQGIGEKLFF
TRBV6-5	14	.	.	TRBJ2-7	TGTGCCAGCAGTTACCCCGGGGACGGACACGAGCAGTACTTC	CASSYPGDGHEQYF
TRBV11-3	13	.	TRBD2	TRBJ2-7	TGTGCCAGCAGCGCCGGGGGGTTTCGCGAGCAGTACTTC	CASSAGGFREQYF
TRBV7-6	15	.	.	TRBJ1-1	TGTGCCAGCAGCCCCGCGGGGATAGGGAACACTGAAGCTTTCTTT	CASSPAGIGNTEAFF